The source of this T cell receptor (beta chain) is a study of PD-1 blockade in classical Hodgkin lymphoma. General study points: Whatever underlies the repertoire differences (possibly disease activity or prior therapy) remains undefined. Newly diagnosed patients were said to have less baseline TCR diversity than healthy donors did. Some patients began nivolumab under 1 year after ASCT. These patients were excluded from later analyses.

The V and J ends lost 5 bases and 3 bases, in that order; junction bases with no gene match: 1. The germline CDR1 and CDR2 sequences are ENHRY and SYGVKD. The CDR3 length is 14 residues. Each patient's relapse followed autologous stem cell transplantation, and brentuximab vedotin exposure varied. Assay used: immunoSEQ multiplex PCR; TCRdb lists only in-frame clones, some missing. The data contain approximately 160,000 clones, about four fifths of them singletons. On this clone: Its antigen is undetermined.

This rearrangement joins TRBV10-3 to TRBJ2-5; 12 bases line up with TRBD2. The material was peripheral blood mononuclear cells (PBMCs), obtained before the second cycle of nivolumab. The sequence derives from a human donor with classical Hodgkin lymphoma. CDR3: CAISRTSGEETQYF. The CDR3 DNA reads TGTGCCATCAGTCGGACTAGCGGGGAAGAGACCCAGTACTTC.